This T cell receptor beta chain emerged from a study of CD8 T cells in ankylosing spondylitis. General study findings and limits: The study looked at matched synovial fluid samples from ankylosing spondylitis patients. Disease-linked clones were reported to be significantly enriched there.

Comment on this clonotype: Its antigen remains unknown.

The CDR3 is 14 amino acids. Trimming stripped 6 bases from V and 6 bases from J, with 18 bases between. MiXCR, run by TCRdb on the 5' RACE reads, gives a single entry per CDR3 protein. The table has under 300,000 distinct CDR3 sequences, around 11% seen once. The chain combines TRBV12-3 or TRBV12-4 with TRBJ2-7; the D is unclear. The receptor comes from a male donor with ankylosing spondylitis or in good health (not recorded which). Sequencing was done on a sample of blood, either unsorted or a sorted T cell fraction (not recorded which). The CDR3 protein is CASSVTSDQTEQYF. CDR3 sequence (DNA): TGTGCCAGCAGCGTAACGAGTGATCAAACCGAGCAGTACTTC.